The 8 T cell receptor beta chains below all came from one sample that was sequenced in a study of cytomegalovirus exposure and HLA in healthy donors. Use of 60 Vbeta and 13 Jbeta primers characterized the PCR. Here immunoSEQ multiplex PCR was the method, and the copy in TCRdb shows in-frame clones only, minus some. The sample has approximately 100,000 clones, roughly 80% seen once; the top ten hold approximately 4%. The sample comprised PBMCs. The receptors derive from a man in his forties or fifties in good health and CMV-seropositive.

V gene TRBV19 combines with J gene TRBJ2-1; TRBD1 aligns across 7 bases. CDR1 is LNHDA, CDR2 SQIVND, per germline (reference sequence). V lost 3 bases to trimming and J lost 7 bases; unmatched junction nucleotides: 12. The CDR3 contains 16 residues. CDR3 bases: TGTGCCAGTAGTATGGGTGAGGGGGCATTAGGGAATGAGCAGTTCTTC. Translated, it gives CASSMGEGALGNEQFF.

The J gene is TRBJ2-2, the V gene TRBV7-7; possibly TRBD1 for D (6 bases). Germline V gives CDR1 SSHAT, CDR2 FNYEAQ (reference sequence). This CDR3 has 15 amino acids. Trimming removed 4 bases from V and 7 bases from J, with 16 bases in between. CDR3 sequence (DNA): TGTGCCAGCAGCTCTCCAGGGGCGTTGGTCGGGGAGCTGTTTTTT. Protein product: CASSSPGALVGELFF.

V gene TRBV5-1 combines with J gene TRBJ2-2, with D perhaps matching TRBD1 (6 bases). Germline V lookup: CDR1 SGHRS, CDR2 YFSETQ. V lost 3 bases and J 2 bases, leaving 8 bases between the germline ends. The CDR3 is made up of 14 amino acids. CDR3 DNA: TGCGCCAGCAGCTCGGGACAAAACACCGGGGAGCTGTTTTTT. This sequence encodes CASSSGQNTGELFF.

In this sample, this clone turned up once. The rearrangement joins TRBV19 to TRBJ1-2, with D unresolved. This CDR3 spans 13 amino acids. Germline V gene data show CDR1 as LNHDA and CDR2 as SQIVND (reference sequence). V dropped 6 bases and J dropped 3 bases, with 11 bases sitting between them. The CDR3 loop is CASRVDTYYGYTF. CDR3 sequence (DNA): TGTGCCAGTAGAGTCGACACATACTATGGCTACACCTTC.

This chain uses TRBV9 with TRBJ2-1, with TRBD2 identical over 8 bases. The CDR3 has 15 residues. Germline CDR1 reads SGDLS; CDR2 reads YYNGEE. J gave up 8 bases and V 3 bases, and 10 bases lay outside the gene matches. CDR3 residues: CASSGTSGGPDEQFF. The CDR3 region has the DNA TGTGCCAGCAGCGGAACAAGCGGGGGACCAGATGAGCAGTTCTTC.

The chain has TRBV5-1 and TRBJ2-6, with TRBD1 as a possible D gene (6 bases). Germline values: CDR1 SGHRS, CDR2 YFSETQ. This CDR3 is 19 amino acids long. Trimming cost V 3 bases and J 4 bases, with 23 bases left between them. The CDR3 region is CASSSHLTSGVRGANVLTF. As DNA, the CDR3 is TGCGCCAGCAGCTCCCACCTTACCTCAGGGGTCCGCGGGGCCAACGTCCTGACTTTC.

This rearrangement joins TRBV4-2 to TRBJ1-2, with D possibly being TRBD1 (5 bases). Germline V gene lookup returns CDR1 LGHNA and CDR2 YNFKEQ. The V end was cut by 3 bases, the J end by 5 bases, with 16 bases between. The CDR3 extends over 15 amino acids. The CDR3 here is CASSQGVREEYGYTF. CDR3 DNA sequence: TGTGCCAGCAGCCAGGGGGTGCGGGAAGAATATGGCTACACCTTC.

This chain uses TRBV5-4 with TRBJ2-7; perhaps TRBD2 as D (6 bases). With 0 bases removed from V and 0 bases from J, the gap between germline ends came to 10 bases. Per germline, CDR1 SGHNT and CDR2 YYREEE (reference sequence). The CDR3 contains 15 residues. CDR3 bases: TGTGCCAGCAGCTTGGGACTAGGGAGCTCCTACGAGCAGTACTTC. It encodes CASSLGLGSSYEQYF. Using reference TRBV5-4 and TRBJ2-7 for the parts outside the CDR3, the full variable domain is ETGVTQSPTHLIKTRGQQVTLRCSSQSGHNTVSWYQQALGQGPQFIFQYYREEENGRGNFPPRFSGLQFPNYSSELNVNALELDDSALYLCASSLGLGSSYEQYFGPGTRLTVT.